This passage covers 2 T cell receptor beta chains from one sample sequenced in a study of Ad26.COV2.S vaccination and SARS-CoV-2 variants. Generated by immunoSEQ multiplex PCR, the TCRdb table keeps only in-frame clones and is missing some. The data show roughly 410,000 clones, with about four fifths seen just once and approximately 7% held by the top ten. Described treatment: some 20 received Ad26.COV2.S at low or high dose, single or two shots; a few received placebo; per-sample allocation not given. Vaccine and placebo recipients were sampled on day 63 after the first injection. The sequences come from peripheral blood, collected in a trial of Ad26.COV2.S vaccine versus placebo. The receptors derive from a person between 18 and 60 years old who received the Ad26.COV2.S COVID-19 vaccine or a placebo.

The rearrangement joins TRBV3-1 (or the pseudogene TRBV3-2) to TRBJ1-6; D unresolved. The germline V gene has CDR1 LGHDT and CDR2 YNNKEL (reference sequence). V shed 1 base and J shed 8 bases, with 12 bases lying between them. This CDR3 spans 15 amino acids. CDR3 protein: CASSQGIGHDSPLHF. CDR3 nucleotides: TGTGCCAGCAGCCAAGGAATAGGTCACGATTCACCCCTCCACTTT.

The rearrangement joins TRBV4-1 to TRBJ1-3, with 10 bases identical to TRBD1. This CDR3 spans 15 amino acids. Losses at the gene ends were 3 bases for V and 5 bases for J; bases not matched to a gene: 4. The V gene's germline CDR1 is MGHRA and CDR2 YSYEKL. The CDR3 DNA sequence: TGCGCCAGCAGCCACCCGGGACAGGGGAGAAACACCATATATTTT. This encodes CASSHPGQGRNTIYF.